The clone carrying this TCR beta chain has at least ten counts. Its specificity is unknown. These data come from a study of blood T cells in healthy people across ages. Points from the study as a whole: The diversity estimates, figures obtained from one million T cells, were considered underestimates.

Primed by a sample-barcoded 5' primer and a J-beta primer mix, a second PCR proceeded for roughly 7 to 12 cycles. TCRdb independently ran MiXCR on the 5' RACE reads; one entry per CDR3 protein. This sample has some 890,000 distinct CDR3 sequences; almost 30% occur once, and the top ten carry about a tenth. Per germline, CDR1 SGHDT and CDR2 YYEEEE. The CDR3 sequence is 15 residues long. The germline V and J ends were trimmed by 2 bases and 4 bases, with 16 bases remaining between them. These same records also appear under a second study, on T cells of mothers and their children. As reported in that work: Each mother gave over 8.5 million TCR beta CDR3 reads; each child, several million. Compared with unrelated pairs, related mother-child pairs had slightly higher, non-significant overlap.

This chain uses TRBV5-6 with TRBJ2-7; a weak D match, TRBD1 (5 bases). This sequence originates from a woman between 35 and 50 years old in good health. The source material was blood. DNA for the CDR3: TGTGCCAGCAGCTTCGGACAAACGCCCCCATACGAGCAGTACTTC. Encoded protein: CASSFGQTPPYEQYF. The complete variable domain, with remaining parts taken from reference TRBV5-6 and TRBJ2-7, reads DAGVTQSPTHLIKTRGQQVTLRCSPKSGHDTVSWYQQALGQGPQFIFQYYEEEERQRGNFPDRFSGHQFPNYSSELNVNALLLGDSALYLCASSFGQTPPYEQYFGPGTRLTVT.